Given below is one T cell receptor beta chain in context. Its antigen is currently unknown. Germline lookup yields CDR1 MNHNS and CDR2 SASEGT. The CDR3 covers 14 residues. The V gene lost 7 bases and the J gene lost 4 bases, with 16 bases spanning the gap. MiXCR, run by TCRdb on the reads, gives a single entry per CDR3 protein. Counted here are 300,000 to 400,000 distinct CDR3 sequences, 25% to 35% occurring once; the ten biggest clones make up about 19%. The source of the sample is a study of T cell repertoires in cytomegalovirus infection. For the study at large: Recently identified HLA-C-restricted CMV epitopes were used, and well-studied HLA-B-restricted CMV epitopes were used as well. Shared public TCR beta signatures pointed to both CMV infection and a matching HLA type.

Overall study results and limits: Summed frequency of shared TCR beta families picked out CMV carriers who also had the relevant HLA. The ex vivo response was dominated by HLA-C-restricted CMV-specific TCR beta clonotypes.

The sequence was collected from a human donor in good health (CMV status not recorded). Some clones in this sample may be carry-over from other donors' samples. This specimen consisted of cultured PBMCs, obtained from culture after CMV antigen stimulation. V gene TRBV6-1 combines with J gene TRBJ1-2; TRBD1 might be the D (5 bases). CDR3 DNA sequence: TGTGCCAGCACCAAAAGCCCGGGGGTCTATGGCTACACCTTC. It encodes CASTKSPGVYGYTF.